This is a list of T cell receptor beta chains from one sample in a study of blood T cell repertoires in COVID-19. Libraries were prepared by immunoSEQ multiplex PCR; TCRdb keeps only in-frame clonotypes and omits some of them. Here the sample spans around 81,000 clones, roughly 90% being singletons. The sequencing sample was made of peripheral blood. Receptors were obtained from a man between 70 and 80 years old with acute or convalescent COVID-19. Both conserved end residues are part of each CDR3. The order of the fields is J gene, V gene, clone size, D gene, CDR3 protein, CDR3 DNA. The D gene is left open where the match is weak. The listing skips clone size in some rows; elsewhere it reads once, few, many or a size class.

>TRBJ2-2|TRBV13|-|TRBD2
CASSLVRRGGTGELFF
TGTGCCAGCAGCTTAGTGCGGCGGGGGGGCACCGGGGAGCTGTTTTTT
>TRBJ2-3|TRBV30|once|-
CAWSKGVPDTQYF
TGTGCCTGGAGTAAAGGGGTCCCAGATACGCAGTATTTT
>TRBJ1-6|TRBV5-4|-|-
CASSLGQINSPLHF
TGTGCCAGCAGCTTGGGACAGATTAATTCACCCCTCCACTTT
>TRBJ2-3|TRBV19|-|TRBD1
CASSSARGRGTDTQYF
TGTGCCAGTAGTAGTGCTAGGGGGCGGGGCACAGATACGCAGTATTTT
>TRBJ2-2|TRBV2|-|TRBD2
CASSEMARGGGELFF
TGTGCCAGCAGTGAAATGGCTAGGGGAGGGGGGGAGCTGTTTTTT
>TRBJ1-4|TRBV5-1|-|TRBD1
CASSIDRGVEEKLFF
TGCGCCAGCAGCATAGACAGGGGGGTAGAAGAAAAACTGTTTTTT
>TRBJ1-6|TRBV18|-|-
CASSRVNTNSPLHF
TGTGCCAGCTCCCGCGTGAATACGAATTCACCCCTCCACTTT
>TRBJ2-7|TRBV27|-|-
CASSWTGSYEQYF
TGTGCCAGCAGTTGGACGGGATCCTACGAGCAGTACTTC
>TRBJ1-2|TRBV7-9|-|TRBD1
CASSSQTGYGYTF
TGTGCCAGCAGCTCACAGACAGGGTATGGCTACACCTTC
>TRBJ2-1|TRBV28|-|-
CASRPSRGSYNEQFF
TGTGCCAGCAGGCCATCTAGGGGATCCTACAATGAGCAGTTCTTC
>TRBJ2-5|TRBV21-1|once|-
CASSREQRGNKETQYF
TGTGCCAGCAGCAGGGAGCAGCGGGGGAACAAAGAGACCCAGTACTTC
>TRBJ2-3|TRBV5-1|-|TRBD1
CASSIGQGTDTQYF
TGCGCCAGCAGCATAGGACAGGGAACAGATACGCAGTATTTT
>TRBJ1-5|TRBV19|-|-
CASRDPGGQPQHF
TGTGCCAGTAGGGACCCCGGGGGGCAGCCCCAGCATTTT
>TRBJ2-7|TRBV2|-|TRBD2
CAKGGPGSGAYEQYF
TGTGCCAAGGGGGGCCCCGGTAGCGGGGCCTACGAGCAGTACTTC
>TRBJ2-2|TRBV10-1|-|-
CASSDMLLGTGELFF
TGCGCCAGCAGTGATATGTTACTCGGCACCGGGGAGCTGTTTTTT
>TRBJ2-1|TRBV5-6|-|-
CASSLGVRGSYNEQFF
TGTGCCAGCAGCTTGGGGGTCAGGGGCTCCTACAATGAGCAGTTCTTC
>TRBJ2-2|TRBV28|-|-
CASSLYRANTGELFF
TGTGCCAGCAGTTTATACAGGGCGAACACCGGGGAGCTGTTTTTT
>TRBJ1-1|TRBV28|-|-
CASSLGQGFRTEAFF
TGTGCCAGCAGTTTAGGGCAGGGATTCCGCACTGAAGCTTTCTTT
>TRBJ2-3|TRBV28|-|TRBD1
CASTGVGQGMNTQYF
TGTGCCAGCACCGGGGTGGGACAGGGGATGAATACGCAGTATTTT
>TRBJ1-2|TRBV3-1/TRBV3-2|-|TRBD1
CASSHPAEDRGGYTF
TGTGCCAGCAGCCATCCGGCGGAAGACAGGGGTGGCTACACCTTC